The sequence of this T cell receptor (beta chain) was determined in a study of early T cells in non-severe SARS-CoV-2 infection (dated by TCRdb to 2020 to 2023). Context from the whole study: Because TCR sequencing relied on bulk RNA taken from unsorted whole blood, pairing of alpha and beta chains was not possible. What the authors observed across the whole study: VDJdb matching was skewed toward anti-spike CD8 responses, so virus-specific expansions were likely underestimated and private and CD4 specificities were missed.

As concerns this clonotype: Its antigen remains unidentified. A much larger clone sits a single nucleotide away, making a read error possible.

V and J are trimmed by 6 bases and 4 bases, and the gene matches miss 2 bases of the junction. The CDR3 runs 12 residues from the cysteine to the phenylalanine. The entry retains the CDR3 DNA only, 36 bases that are in frame from base 1. A case-control design nested within a healthcare worker cohort in London, UK, was used, with weekly nasopharyngeal swab PCR tests and blood sampling performed. Between 23 and 31 March 2020, the week of the UK lockdown, healthcare workers were enrolled and then followed up weekly for as long as 16 weeks. Library preparation used 5' RACE. Sequencing was performed on a NextSeq 500. The TCR library protocol attached unique molecular identifiers to individual cDNA molecules to correct for sequencing error and PCR bias. Sequencing covered both TCR alpha and beta chains, and within each sample the abundances of alpha and beta sequences were tightly co-correlated. The authors processed their data as follows. Decombinator V4 was used to annotate TCR sequences for V gene, J gene and CDR3. Expanded TCRs were defined as changing significantly between any two time points under a Poisson model with p below 0.0001. TCR abundances were normalised to the total number of TCRs sequenced per sample and expressed as counts per million. TRAV1-2 paired with TRAJ12, TRAJ20 or TRAJ33 defined MAIT TCRs, while TRAV10 paired with TRAJ18 defined iNKT TCRs. A search of VDJdb, accessed on 1 November 2021, was run for TCRs annotated to CMV, EBV and SARS-CoV-2, with TCRs annotated for multiple antigens excluded. TCRdb reprocessing: public reads trimmed at Q25 with fastp, clones called with MiXCR, in-frame beta chains kept. Each record represents a unique CDR3 protein, reported with the most common genes and DNA among its rows. What appears here as the V and J calls and clone size reflects TCRdb's work, not the paper's. For this sample there are around 70,000 distinct CDR3 sequences; more than 10% appear just once. The leading ten clones occupy about 1.7% of the sample.

This chain joins TRBV12-3 or TRBV12-4 to TRBJ2-7; TRBD1 fits 8 bases in the junction. The sequence came from an adult who was a healthcare worker with PCR-confirmed SARS-CoV-2 infection or an uninfected control (not recorded which). The specimen sequenced was whole blood. The DNA sequence is given as TGTGCCAGCAGCCGGGACAGGTACGAGCAGTACTTC. Translated, this gives CASSRDRYEQYF.